The T cell receptor (beta chain) described here comes from a study of T cells after posttransplantation cyclophosphamide. A marrow graft followed busulfan-fludarabine conditioning, with cyclophosphamide on days +3 and +4. Notes on this clone: The target antigen is unknown.

The CDR3 spans 15 residues. Germline V CDR1 and CDR2: ENHRY, SYGVKD. The V and J ends lost 3 bases and 7 bases, in that order; junction bases with no gene match: 9. Study outcomes and limitations: Later blood repertoires were often dominated by clones from the donor CD8+ memory compartment. After PTCy, TRB diversity resembled that of CNI/methotrexate controls.

Sequencing used immunoSEQ multiplex PCR; TCRdb keeps in-frame clones, though not all of them. This sample has some 11,000 clones, with approximately 2% found just once. The material was PBMCs, obtained after allogeneic stem cell transplant with posttransplant cyclophosphamide. This chain uses TRBV10-3 with TRBJ2-7; 10 nucleotides align to TRBD1. The TCR was taken from a male patient in his thirties who received an allogeneic stem cell transplant from a related donor, was CMV-positive, and had no GVHD. Some T cells may have come from the graft donor. CDR3 sequence: CAISDGTGAAGEQYF. CDR3 bases: TGTGCCATCAGTGATGGGACAGGGGCCGCTGGGGAGCAGTACTTC.